The next 15 T cell receptor beta chains were all read from a single sample in a study of cytomegalovirus exposure and HLA in healthy donors (dated by TCRdb to 2016 to 2017). Library method: the immunoSEQ multiplex PCR assay. A mixture of 60 forward primers for TCR Vbeta segments and 13 reverse primers for TCR Jbeta segments was used in the multiplex PCR. The clones in this table, taken by TCRdb from immuneACCESS, are in-frame only. Not every clone is retained; where verified, under half of the shortfall comes from an unresolved V gene, and the cause of the rest is unknown. The sample table holds 45,000 to 60,000 clones. The top ten constitute approximately 16% of the sample. Sequenced sample: PBMCs. The receptors come from a male donor in good health and CMV-seronegative.

As concerns this clone: Other DNA sequences in the sample encode the same CDR3. The gene calls are TRBV4-1 and TRBJ2-7; D perhaps matches TRBD1 (6 bases). Germline CDR1 and CDR2: MGHRA and YSYEKL. V lost 3 bases and J lost 3, with 12 bases in between. This CDR3 has 14 residues. The CDR3 reads CASSQGPGVYEQYF. The CDR3 DNA sequence: TGCGCCAGCAGCCAGGGCCCAGGGGTCTACGAGCAGTACTTC.

V and J are TRBV19 and TRBJ1-4, with 9 positions matching TRBD1. The V segment lost 4 bases and the J segment 8 bases; nucleotides outside the gene matches: 5. Germline values: CDR1 LNHDA, CDR2 SQIVND (reference sequence). This CDR3 spans 14 amino acids. CDR3 DNA sequence: TGTGCCAGTAGTAGGGACAGGGATGTAGAAAAACTGTTTTTT. Translating it yields CASSRDRDVEKLFF. Drawing the rest from reference TRBV19 and TRBJ1-4, the complete variable domain is DGGITQSPKYLFRKEGQNVTLSCEQNLNHDAMYWYRQDPGQGLRLIYYSQIVNDFQKGDIAEGYSVSREKKESFPLTVTSAQKNPTAFYLCASSRDRDVEKLFFGSGTQLSVL.

The genes are TRBV5-1 and TRBJ1-6, with 7 bases aligning to TRBD1. V trimming: 4 bases; J trimming: 4 bases; junction bases outside the gene matches: 8. CDR3 size: 16 residues. Germline CDR1 reads SGHRS; CDR2 reads YFSETQ. CDR3 nucleotides: TGCGCCAGCAGCAGTGAAGGGACAGATTATAATTCACCCCTCCACTTT. Its protein product is CASSSEGTDYNSPLHF.

The V call is TRBV9, the J call TRBJ1-1; unclear D gene. Per the germline V gene, CDR1 is SGDLS and CDR2 is YYNGEE. CDR3 length equals 14 residues. V was cut by 4 bases and J by 0 bases, with 10 bases left in between. The DNA for the CDR3 is TGTGCCAGCAGCCCGCGGAGACTGAACACTGAAGCTTTCTTT. This encodes CASSPRRLNTEAFF. The full variable domain, rest sourced from reference TRBV9 and TRBJ1-1, is DSGVTQTPKHLITATGQRVTLRCSPRSGDLSVYWYQQSLDQGLQFLIQYYNGEERAKGNILERFSAQQFPDLHSELNLSSLELGDSALYFCASSPRRLNTEAFFGQGTRLTVV.

The genes are TRBV18 and TRBJ2-1; D is uncertain. The CDR3 has 13 amino acids. Trimming left V 4 bases short and J 5 bases short, with 9 bases between. The germline V gene has CDR1 KGHSH and CDR2 LQKENI. CDR3 DNA: TGTGCCAGCTCACAAAACCGGGACAATGAGCAGTTCTTC. Amino acid sequence: CASSQNRDNEQFF.

The chain recombines TRBV14 with TRBJ1-2, with 9 bases fitting TRBD1. Trimming removed 2 bases from V and 6 bases from J; junction bases left unmatched: 10. There are 16 residues in the CDR3. Germline CDR1 is SGHDN and CDR2 is FVKESK. The CDR3 nucleotides read TGTGCCAGCAGCCAACTCTCCGGGACAGGGAACGATGGCTACACCTTC. It translates to CASSQLSGTGNDGYTF. The entire variable domain, with the rest obtained from reference TRBV14 and TRBJ1-2, is as follows: EAGVTQFPSHSVIEKGQTVTLRCDPISGHDNLYWYRRVMGKEIKFLLHFVKESKQDESGMPNNRFLAERTGGTYSTLKVQPAELEDSGVYFCASSQLSGTGNDGYTFGSGTRLTVV.

The rearrangement links TRBV4-2 to TRBJ1-6, with no clear D. Looked up from germline, CDR1 is LGHNA and CDR2 is YNFKEQ. The CDR3 sequence is 15 residues long. With 1 base removed from V and 9 bases from J, the gap between germline ends came to 13 bases. The chain's CDR3 is CASSQVWQAISPLHF. For the CDR3, the DNA is TGTGCCAGCAGCCAAGTCTGGCAGGCGATTTCACCCCTCCACTTT.

The V gene is TRBV18, the J gene TRBJ2-1, with D unresolved. The germline V and J ends were trimmed by 6 bases and 8 bases, with 14 bases remaining between them. This CDR3 has 13 amino acids. Looked up from germline, CDR1 is KGHSH and CDR2 is LQKENI. The CDR3 spells CASSRERPHEQFF. The CDR3 DNA reads as TGTGCCAGCTCCCGAGAGAGGCCCCATGAGCAGTTCTTC. Full variable domain (missing parts from reference TRBV18 and TRBJ2-1): NAGVMQNPRHLVRRRGQEARLRCSPMKGHSHVYWYRQLPEEGLKFMVYLQKENIIDESGMPKERFSAEFPKEGPSILRIQQVVRGDSAAYFCASSRERPHEQFFGPGTRLTVL.

This chain connects TRBV9 to TRBJ2-5; unclear D gene. V was shortened by 4 bases and J by 1 base, with 11 bases between the two germline ends. Germline CDR1 is SGDLS and CDR2 is YYNGEE. The CDR3 is made up of 14 amino acids. CDR3 in amino acids: CASSPLGFQETQYF. The CDR3 region has the DNA TGTGCCAGCAGCCCCCTAGGATTCCAAGAGACCCAGTACTTC.

The V gene is TRBV27, the J gene TRBJ2-7, with D tentatively TRBD2 (6 bases). V lost 2 bases and J lost 4, with 18 bases in between. Germline assignment: CDR1 MNHEY and CDR2 SMNVEV (reference sequence). The CDR3 totals 16 residues. CDR3 sequence (DNA): TGTGCCAGCAGTTTACCCTCGGGAGCCAAACCTTACGAGCAGTACTTC. Translated, it gives CASSLPSGAKPYEQYF.

The J gene is TRBJ2-5, the V gene TRBV6-5, with D tentatively TRBD2 (7 bases). Trimming took 4 bases from V and 5 from J, leaving 14 bases between them. The germline V gene encodes CDR1 MNHEY and CDR2 SVGAGI. The CDR3 sequence is 14 residues long. The CDR3 loop reads CASSSGGPGETQYF. CDR3 bases: TGTGCCAGCAGTTCCGGGGGGCCGGGGGAGACCCAGTACTTC.

The J gene is TRBJ2-1, the V gene TRBV6-1, with 11 bases matching TRBD1. CDR3 size: 15 residues. With V trimmed by 4 bases and J by 3 bases, 2 bases remained unmatched. Germline V gene sequence: CDR1 MNHNS, CDR2 SASEGT. In nucleotides, the CDR3 is TGTGCCAGCAGTGGGACAGGGGGCGGCTACAATGAGCAGTTCTTC. It translates to CASSGTGGGYNEQFF.

The chain recombines TRBV5-4 with TRBJ1-3; no definite D call. The CDR3 consists of 15 residues. The V and J ends lost 4 bases and 0 bases respectively, with 11 bases between them. The germline gives CDR1 SGHNT, CDR2 YYREEE (reference sequence). The chain's CDR3 is CASSPGESSGNTIYF. CDR3 nucleotide sequence: TGTGCCAGCAGCCCCGGGGAAAGCTCTGGAAACACCATATATTTT.

The chain is built from TRBV27 and TRBJ2-1; D is possibly TRBD1 (5 bases). Trimming left V 6 bases short and J 3 bases short, with 9 bases between. The germline CDR1 and CDR2 sequences are MNHEY and SMNVEV (reference sequence). The CDR3 loop spans 13 amino acids. The CDR3 DNA reads as TGTGCCAGCAGGGGGCATCTCTACAATGAGCAGTTCTTC. This translates into CASRGHLYNEQFF.

The J gene is TRBJ1-1, the V gene TRBV11-2; weak D call: TRBD1 (5 bases). The CDR3 spans 14 residues. With 1 base removed from V and 1 base from J, the gap between germline ends came to 7 bases. Germline CDR1 reads SGHAT; CDR2 reads FQNNGV. The CDR3 DNA is TGTGCCAGCAGCTTAGCAGGGAAGAACACTGAAGCTTTCTTT. Translation: CASSLAGKNTEAFF.